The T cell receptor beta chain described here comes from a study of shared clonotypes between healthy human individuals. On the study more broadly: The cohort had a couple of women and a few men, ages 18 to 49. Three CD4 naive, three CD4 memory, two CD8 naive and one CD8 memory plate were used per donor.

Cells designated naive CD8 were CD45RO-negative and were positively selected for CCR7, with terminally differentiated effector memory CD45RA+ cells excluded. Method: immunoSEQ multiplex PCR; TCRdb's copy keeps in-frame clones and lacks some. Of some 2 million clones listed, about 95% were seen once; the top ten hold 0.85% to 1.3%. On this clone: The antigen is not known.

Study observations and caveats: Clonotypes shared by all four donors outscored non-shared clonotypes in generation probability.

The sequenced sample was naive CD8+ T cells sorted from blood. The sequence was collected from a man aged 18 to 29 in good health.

In nucleotides, the CDR3 is TGTGCCAGCAGTTTATCCCCGGCTGTTAACTATGGCTACACCTTC. Encoded protein: CASSLSPAVNYGYTF. This chain connects TRBV27 to TRBJ1-2; D remains unclear. V was pared by 0 bases and J by 1 base, with 9 bases between. The CDR3 spans 15 residues. In germline, CDR1 is MNHEY, CDR2 SMNVEV (reference sequence).